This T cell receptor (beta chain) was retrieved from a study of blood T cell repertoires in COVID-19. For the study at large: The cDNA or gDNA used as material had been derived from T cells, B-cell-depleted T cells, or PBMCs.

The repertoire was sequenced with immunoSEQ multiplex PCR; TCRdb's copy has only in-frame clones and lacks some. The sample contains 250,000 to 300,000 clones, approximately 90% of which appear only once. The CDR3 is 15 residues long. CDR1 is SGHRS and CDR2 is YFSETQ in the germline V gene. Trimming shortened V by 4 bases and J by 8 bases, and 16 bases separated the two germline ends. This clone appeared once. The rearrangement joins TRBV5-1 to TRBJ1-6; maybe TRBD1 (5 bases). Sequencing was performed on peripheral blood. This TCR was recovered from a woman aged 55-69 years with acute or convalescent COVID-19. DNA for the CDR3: TGCGCCAGCAGCGCGGGGGTACAGAGAGATTCACCCCTCCACTTT. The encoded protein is CASSAGVQRDSPLHF.